These 9 T cell receptor beta chains were all obtained from the same sample, sequenced in a study of quantifying T cell responses using KT2 cells. For the study at large: RNA was reverse transcribed with TCR alpha and beta constant-region primers.

The cDNA 3' end received a ligated oligonucleotide with a UMI. The first PCR ran roughly 4 cycles with an equimolar RC1.1 and RC1.2 beta primer mix. MiXCR, applied by TCRdb to the UMI-ligation and nested PCR reads, yields one record per CDR3 protein. The repertoire includes 50,000 to 70,000 distinct CDR3 sequences, 9% to 15% of them detected once, and 9.4% sits in the top ten. The sequenced material came from PBMCs spiked with cells of the T cell clone KT2. The origin of the receptors is a human donor.

The chain couples TRBV2 to TRBJ2-1; D ambiguous. Trimming took 2 bases from V and 8 from J, leaving 7 bases between them. CDR3 length: 12 amino acids. Germline V gene sequence: CDR1 SNHLY, CDR2 FYNNEI. CDR3 sequence (DNA): TGTGCCAGCAGTGAACCAGTGGATGAGCAGTTCTTC. Translating it yields CASSEPVDEQFF. Full variable domain (rest looked up from reference TRBV2 and TRBJ2-1): EPEVTQTPSHQVTQMGQEVILRCVPISNHLYFYWYRQILGQKVEFLVSFYNNEISEKSEIFDDQFSVERPDGSNFTLKIRSTKLEDSAMYFCASSEPVDEQFFGPGTRLTVL.

V and J are TRBV7-9 and TRBJ1-3, with TRBD1 matching over 7 bases. Trimming cost V 4 bases and J 0 bases; bases outside gene matches: 6. Germline CDR1 reads SEHNR; CDR2 reads FQNEAQ (reference sequence). The CDR3 runs to 16 residues. CDR3 nucleotides: TGTGCCAGCAGCTCCTGGCAGGGGGGCTCTGGAAACACCATATATTTT. It yields the protein CASSSWQGGSGNTIYF. Full variable domain (missing parts from reference TRBV7-9 and TRBJ1-3): DTGVSQNPRHKITKRGQNVTFRCDPISEHNRLYWYRQTLGQGPEFLTYFQNEAQLEKSRLLSDRFSAERPKGSFSTLEIQRTEQGDSAMYLCASSSWQGGSGNTIYFGEGSWLTVV.

The rearrangement joins TRBV5-6 to TRBJ2-3; TRBD1 agrees at 8 bases. Germline lookup yields CDR1 SGHDT and CDR2 YYEEEE. Trimming cost V 5 bases and J 0 bases; bases outside gene matches: 8. This CDR3 is 16 amino acids long. The CDR3 nucleotides read TGTGCCAGCAGTTCCCTGACAGGGGCTAGCACAGATACGCAGTATTTT. Residues: CASSSLTGASTDTQYF.

The table lists this clonotype with many counts. This chain links TRBV30 with TRBJ2-1; a weak D match, TRBD1 (5 bases). The CDR3 extends over 13 amino acids. Germline lookup yields CDR1 GTSNPN and CDR2 SVGIG (reference sequence). V lost 5 bases and J 2 bases, leaving 10 bases between the germline ends. The CDR3 DNA follows: TGTGCCTGGTCACAGGATACCTACAATGAGCAGTTCTTC. Protein product: CAWSQDTYNEQFF. The variable domain in full, with the rest retrieved from reference TRBV30 and TRBJ2-1, is SQTIHQWPATLVQPVGSPLSLECTVEGTSNPNLYWYRQAAGRGLQLLFYSVGIGQISSEVPQNLSASRPQDRQFILSSKKLLLSDSGFYLCAWSQDTYNEQFFGPGTRLTVL.

This clonotype was detected ten times or more. This chain joins TRBV20-1 and TRBJ2-3; 8 nucleotides match TRBD1. J was trimmed by 7 bases and V by 3 bases; bases with no gene match: 9. From germline, CDR1 is DFQATT and CDR2 SNEGSKA (reference sequence). This CDR3 has 14 residues. This CDR3 is CSASRQGTLYTQYF. Written as DNA, the CDR3 is TGCAGTGCTAGTAGACAGGGGACCCTCTATACGCAGTATTTT.

This clonotype was recorded many times. Written as DNA, the CDR3 is TGTGCCATCAGCAAGACAGGGGCGGGAACTGAAGCTTTCTTT. It codes for CAISKTGAGTEAFF. The V call is TRBV10-3, the J call TRBJ1-1; 8 bases line up with TRBD1. Unmatched junction bases numbered 8, after V lost 6 bases and J lost 5 bases. The germline gives CDR1 ENHRY, CDR2 SYGVKD. CDR3 length: 14 amino acids.

This chain links TRBV3-1 with TRBJ2-7; 8 bases are a match to TRBD1. Germline V CDR1 and CDR2: LGHDT, YNNKEL (reference sequence). CDR3 size: 16 residues. V shed 4 bases, J shed 3 bases, and the junction held 11 bases outside the gene matches. The CDR3 loop is CASSRIPGGVNYEQYF. In DNA, the CDR3 is TGTGCCAGCAGCCGAATACCAGGGGGCGTAAACTACGAGCAGTACTTC.

This clonotype has a handful of counts. The chain recombines TRBV4-3 with TRBJ2-7, with 10 bases lining up with TRBD1. J lost 4 bases, V lost 3 bases, and 12 bases had no gene match. The CDR3 consists of 17 residues. The V gene's germline CDR1 is LGHNA and CDR2 YSLEER. In DNA, the CDR3 is TGCGCCAGCAGCCACCTACTGGGGGACAGGGGAGTGTACGAGCAGTACTTC. Translated: CASSHLLGDRGVYEQYF.

This clonotype was counted ten times or more. This chain joins TRBV7-9 and TRBJ2-5, with D unclear. Germline loops: CDR1 SEHNR, CDR2 FQNEAQ (reference sequence). The germline V and J ends were trimmed by 6 bases and 4 bases, with 18 bases remaining between them. The CDR3 has 15 residues. The CDR3 sequence is CASRKFGAVPETQYF. In nucleotides, the CDR3 is TGTGCCAGCAGGAAATTTGGCGCGGTTCCAGAGACCCAGTACTTC.